The rows below give T cell receptor beta chains drawn from one sample of a study of T cell responses to AZD1222 COVID-19 vaccine. This table comes from immunoSEQ multiplex PCR, and its TCRdb copy is limited to in-frame clones, with some not included. The table lists 75,000 to 95,000 clones, around 90% of them singletons. The sample in question was peripheral blood, obtained on day 0 of AZD1222 vaccination. These receptor sequences come from an adult in good health. Both conserved end residues are part of each CDR3. Fields, in order: clone size, J gene, V gene, D gene, CDR3 DNA, CDR3 protein. The D gene is left open where the match is weak. Size is omitted from some rows. Given values are once, few, many or a class for expanded clones.

-,TRBJ2-7,TRBV4-3,TRBD2,TGCGCCAGCAGCCAAAGACTAGCGGGAGCCTACGAGCAGTACTTC,CASSQRLAGAYEQYF
-,TRBJ1-5,TRBV12-3/TRBV12-4,TRBD1,TGTGCCAGCAGCACCCCAGGGGGCCGGCCCCAGCATTTT,CASSTPGGRPQHF
-,TRBJ2-5,TRBV5-4,TRBD1,TGTGCCAGCAGATCAACAGGGGGCCAGGAGACCCAGTACTTC,CASRSTGGQETQYF
-,TRBJ1-2,TRBV30,-,TGTGCCTGGAGTGTACTGGGGGGGGCATCAGGCTACACCTTC,CAWSVLGGASGYTF
once,TRBJ1-1,TRBV7-6,-,TGTGCCAGCAGCTTCGCGCTGCCGACGGGAGGGACTGAAGCTTTCTTT,CASSFALPTGGTEAFF
-,TRBJ2-3,TRBV7-3,-,TGTGCCAGCCAGTATGGGAGCGGCGCAGATACGCAGTATTTT,CASQYGSGADTQYF
-,TRBJ2-7,TRBV6-1,-,TGTGCCAGCAGTGAGGAGGGGCTTGTCTCCTACGAGCAGTACTTC,CASSEEGLVSYEQYF
-,TRBJ2-4,TRBV11-2,TRBD1,TGTGCCAGCAGCTTATCTCGAGGACAGGGGGTAAACATTCAGTACTTC,CASSLSRGQGVNIQYF
-,TRBJ1-1,TRBV6-6,-,TGTGCCAGCGGGGATAACACTGAAGCTTTCTTT,CASGDNTEAFF
-,TRBJ2-3,TRBV10-3,TRBD2,TGTGCCATCAGGGCCGGGACTAGCGGGGGTCGAACCTTTGTAGATACGCAGTATTTT,CAIRAGTSGGRTFVDTQYF
-,TRBJ1-1,TRBV30,-,TGTGCCTGGAGTGATTTTTCCAGGGAGTGGGCTTTCTTT,CAWSDFSREWAFF
once,TRBJ2-5,TRBV29-1,-,TGCAGCGTGAGGGTGGGGCAAGAGACCCAGTACTTC,CSVRVGQETQYF
-,TRBJ1-2,TRBV19,TRBD1,TGTGCCAGTAGTACAACGACAGGGGACTATGGCTACACCTTC,CASSTTTGDYGYTF
-,TRBJ1-2,TRBV2,-,TGTGCCAGCCACCAGAGCTATGGCTACACCTTC,CASHQSYGYTF
-,TRBJ2-3,TRBV4-2,-,TGTGCCAGCAGCCAAGACGTTACGCAGTATTTT,CASSQDVTQYF
-,TRBJ2-1,TRBV5-4,TRBD2,TGTGCCAGCAGCTTGCGGACTAGCCAATACAATGAGCAGTTCTTC,CASSLRTSQYNEQFF
-,TRBJ2-4,TRBV7-9,TRBD1,TGTGCCAGCAGCAGTAGAAGGGACAGGCCCAAGATACTAGCCAAAAACATTCAGTACTTC,CASSSRRDRPKILAKNIQYF
-,TRBJ1-2,TRBV10-3,TRBD1,TGTGCCATCAGTGAAGGACAGGGGTATGGCTACACCTTC,CAISEGQGYGYTF
-,TRBJ2-5,TRBV9,-,TGTGCCAGCAGCGTAGGGACTTCTGGGACCCAGTACTTC,CASSVGTSGTQYF
-,TRBJ1-2,TRBV11-2,-,TGTGCCAGCAGCTTAAGGGACGGCTACACCTTC,CASSLRDGYTF
-,TRBJ2-2,TRBV10-2,TRBD1,TGCGCCAGCACCACAGGGGGCACCGGGGAGCTGTTTTTT,CASTTGGTGELFF
once,TRBJ2-4,TRBV21-1,-,TGTGCCAGCAGCAAAGTCCGGGTCTTAGCGGGAGGGCCGGATGCCAAAAACATTCAGTACTTC,CASSKVRVLAGGPDAKNIQYF
-,TRBJ2-7,TRBV7-8,TRBD1,TGTGCCAGCAGCTTCCGGGACAGGTCCTACGAGCAGTACTTC,CASSFRDRSYEQYF
-,TRBJ1-2,TRBV5-5,-,TGTGCCAGCAGCCCCGATGGAGGCAAGGTGGTATGGGGCTACACCTTC,CASSPDGGKVVWGYTF
-,TRBJ1-1,TRBV30,-,TGTGCCTGGAGTGGATCCCAGAACACTGAAGCTTTCTTT,CAWSGSQNTEAFF
few,TRBJ2-2,TRBV2,-,TGTGCCAGCAGCTCCGAACTCACCGGGGAGCTGTTTTTT,CASSSELTGELFF
-,TRBJ2-7,TRBV11-2,TRBD1,TGTGCCAGCAGCTTTAGACAGGGTGCCTACGAGCAGTACTTC,CASSFRQGAYEQYF
-,TRBJ1-2,TRBV20-1,TRBD1,TGCAGTGCCCTGGGACAGGGCTACTACACCTTC,CSALGQGYYTF
-,TRBJ1-5,TRBV2,TRBD1,TGTGCCAGCAGTGGACAGGGGGCGGGTCAGCCCCAGCATTTT,CASSGQGAGQPQHF
-,TRBJ2-3,TRBV6-5,-,TGTGCCAGCAGTTACTCAGGAGATACGCAGTATTTT,CASSYSGDTQYF
-,TRBJ1-5,TRBV6-5,-,TGTGCCAGCAGATTCAGGGCCAGCAATCAGCCCCAGCATTTT,CASRFRASNQPQHF